A selection of T cell receptor beta chains follows, all from one sample in a study of blood T cell repertoires in COVID-19. Assay used: immunoSEQ multiplex PCR; TCRdb lists only in-frame clones, some missing. The sample shows some 250,000 clones, around 90% of them seen only once. Sequenced sample: peripheral blood. These receptors all come from a human donor in a cohort sampled during active COVID-19. CDR3s include the opening cysteine and the closing phenylalanine or tryptophan. A D gene is named only where the DNA matches it firmly. Clone size appears in some rows only: once, few, many, or a class for an expanded clone.

J gene	clone size	V gene	D gene	CDR3 DNA	CDR3 protein
TRBJ1-2	few	TRBV2	TRBD1	TGTGCCAGCAGTTTCCAGGGGGCGGGTGGCTACACCTTC	CASSFQGAGGYTF
TRBJ1-6	.	TRBV27	TRBD1	TGTGCCAGCAGTTTATTCCAGGGGGTCCGTAATTCACCCCTCCACTTT	CASSLFQGVRNSPLHF
TRBJ2-2	.	TRBV28	TRBD2	TGTGCCAGCAGTCGTAGCGGGGCTGGGCCCGGGGAGCTGTTTTTT	CASSRSGAGPGELFF
TRBJ1-4	.	TRBV18	TRBD1	TGTGCCAGCTCCCGCCCGGGACAGAATGAAAAACTGTTTTTT	CASSRPGQNEKLFF
TRBJ1-1	.	TRBV28	.	TGTGCCAGCAGTTTACATATGGTAACACACACTGAAGCTTTCTTT	CASSLHMVTHTEAFF
TRBJ2-1	.	TRBV6-6	.	TGTGCCAGCAGTTACTCGGCGGACTCTTCCTACAATGAGCAGTTCTTC	CASSYSADSSYNEQFF
TRBJ1-1	.	TRBV28	.	TGTGCCAGCACCTACAGGGAAGTGAACACTGAAGCTTTCTTT	CASTYREVNTEAFF
TRBJ2-7	.	TRBV29-1	.	TGCAGCGTTGAAGGAACGAGGTCGGCGAGTTACGGGCAGTACTTC	CSVEGTRSASYGQYF
TRBJ1-1	.	TRBV6-5	.	TGTGCCACTTTGACGTGGGCCGAAGCTTTCTTT	CATLTWAEAFF
TRBJ1-1	.	TRBV7-2	.	TGTGCCAGCAGCTTATATCCGAACACTGAAGCTTTCTTT	CASSLYPNTEAFF
TRBJ2-5	.	TRBV24-1	TRBD2	TGTGCCACCCGCGGGACTAGCGGAGGGGGGGAGACCCAGTACTTC	CATRGTSGGGETQYF
TRBJ1-2	.	TRBV21-1	.	TGTGCCAGCAGCAAAGACAGGGACGGCTACACCTTC	CASSKDRDGYTF
TRBJ1-2	few	TRBV19	.	TGTGCCAGCCTAGGGAGCCGCAACTATGGCTACACCTTC	CASLGSRNYGYTF
TRBJ1-4	.	TRBV4-3	.	TGCGCCAGCAGCCAAGATAGGGTGGCAGGGGAGGGTGAAAAACTGTTTTTT	CASSQDRVAGEGEKLFF
TRBJ1-1	.	TRBV11-2	.	TGTGCCAGCAGCTTATGGGGGCGCGGGTCGGACACTGAAGCTTTCTTT	CASSLWGRGSDTEAFF
TRBJ2-7	.	TRBV12-5	TRBD1	TGTGCTAGTGGTTTGGTACGAAGGACAGGGGAATCCCACGAGCAGTACTTC	CASGLVRRTGESHEQYF
TRBJ1-1	.	TRBV27	.	TGTGCCAGCAGTTTACGGGGGAGATACACTGAAGCTTTCTTT	CASSLRGRYTEAFF
TRBJ2-2	.	TRBV7-9	.	TGTGCCAGCAGCTTAGCGCTGGACGGGATGGGGGAGCTGTTTTTT	CASSLALDGMGELFF
TRBJ1-4	.	TRBV9	TRBD1	TGTGCCAGCAGCGAGGGGCAGGGGGGATCGGGTGAAAAACTGTTTTTT	CASSEGQGGSGEKLFF
TRBJ2-6	.	TRBV7-2	.	TGTGCCAGCAGCTTAGCCCGGGTAGCTGGGGCCAACGTCCTGACTTTC	CASSLARVAGANVLTF
TRBJ1-1	.	TRBV18	TRBD1	TGTGCCAGCTCACCTTCCGGGACAGCAAAAGCTTTCTTT	CASSPSGTAKAFF
TRBJ2-7	.	TRBV7-9	TRBD1	TGTGCCAGCAGCTGGGGGACAGGGGAGTACGAGCAGTACTTC	CASSWGTGEYEQYF
TRBJ2-1	once	TRBV12-2	.	TGTGCAAGTCGCCCTCGAGATTACTCCTACAATGAGCAGTTCTTC	CASRPRDYSYNEQFF
TRBJ1-4	.	TRBV4-2	.	TGTGCCAGCAGCCAAGATATGCGAGAAGAACTGTTTTTT	CASSQDMREELFF
TRBJ2-1	.	TRBV19	.	TGTGCCAGTAGTACCCTGCGGGACTTCTCCTACAATGAGCAGTTCTTC	CASSTLRDFSYNEQFF
TRBJ2-7	.	TRBV24-1	.	TGTGCCACCGAAGTTGGGACTCTGACCTACGAGCAGTACTTC	CATEVGTLTYEQYF
TRBJ2-3	.	TRBV5-1	TRBD2	TGCGCCAGCACGCCAACCAGCGGGGCAGATACGCAGTATTTT	CASTPTSGADTQYF
TRBJ2-3	.	TRBV11-2	TRBD1	TGTGCCAGCAGCCACAGGGGTGGATCGACAGATACGCAGTATTTT	CASSHRGGSTDTQYF
TRBJ2-7	.	TRBV4-3	.	TGCGCCAGCAGCCAAGGGACTACCCGTGGGGAGCAGTACTTC	CASSQGTTRGEQYF
TRBJ2-7	.	TRBV7-9	.	TGTGCCAGCAGCCCCCAGACAGACTACGAGCAGTACTTC	CASSPQTDYEQYF
TRBJ2-3	.	TRBV25-1	.	TGTGCCAGCCAAACCCGTGGGCTTCTCACAGATACGCAGTATTTT	CASQTRGLLTDTQYF
TRBJ2-7	.	TRBV5-6	TRBD2	TGTGCCAGCAGCTCCGGGACTAGCGGGAGCGGGTACGAGCAGTACTTC	CASSSGTSGSGYEQYF
TRBJ2-7	few	TRBV2	TRBD2	TGTGCCAGCAGTGAAGGGCGGGAGAGTGACGAGCAGTACTTC	CASSEGRESDEQYF
TRBJ1-2	few	TRBV5-6	TRBD1	TGTGCCAGCGACGCGACAGGGAATGGCTACACCTTC	CASDATGNGYTF
TRBJ2-7	once	TRBV19	.	TGTGCCAGTAGTATAGGGCAGGACTACGAGCAGTACTTC	CASSIGQDYEQYF
TRBJ2-6	.	TRBV10-3	TRBD2	TGTGCCATCAGTGATACTAGCGGGGGGAGCTCTGGGGCCAACGTCCTGACTTTC	CAISDTSGGSSGANVLTF
TRBJ2-7	.	TRBV28	TRBD1	TGTGCCAGCAGCCATCCCCGACAGGGTAACCACGAGCAGTACTTC	CASSHPRQGNHEQYF
TRBJ2-7	.	TRBV7-2	.	TGTGCCAGCAGCTCATTCGACACCTACGAGCAGTACTTC	CASSSFDTYEQYF
TRBJ2-7	.	TRBV27	TRBD1	TGTGCCAGCAGCTCCGCCGGGACAGGGGGTTCGAGGTCCTACGAGCAGTACTTC	CASSSAGTGGSRSYEQYF